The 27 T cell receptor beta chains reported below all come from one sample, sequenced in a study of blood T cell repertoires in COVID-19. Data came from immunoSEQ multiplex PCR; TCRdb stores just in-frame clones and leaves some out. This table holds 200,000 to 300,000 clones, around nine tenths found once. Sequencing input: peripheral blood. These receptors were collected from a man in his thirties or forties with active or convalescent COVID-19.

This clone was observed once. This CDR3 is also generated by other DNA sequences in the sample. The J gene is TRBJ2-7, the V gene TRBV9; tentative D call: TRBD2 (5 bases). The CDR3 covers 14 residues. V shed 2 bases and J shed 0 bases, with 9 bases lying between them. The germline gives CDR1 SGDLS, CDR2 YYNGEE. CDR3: CASSVGGSSYEQYF. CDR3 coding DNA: TGTGCCAGCAGCGTCGGAGGTTCCTCCTACGAGCAGTACTTC.

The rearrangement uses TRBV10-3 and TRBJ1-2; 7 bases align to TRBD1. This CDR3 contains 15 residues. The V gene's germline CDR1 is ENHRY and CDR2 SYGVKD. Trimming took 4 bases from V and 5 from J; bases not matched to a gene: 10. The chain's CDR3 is CAISGGGTANYGYTF. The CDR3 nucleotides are TGTGCCATCAGTGGCGGGGGGACAGCCAATTATGGCTACACCTTC.

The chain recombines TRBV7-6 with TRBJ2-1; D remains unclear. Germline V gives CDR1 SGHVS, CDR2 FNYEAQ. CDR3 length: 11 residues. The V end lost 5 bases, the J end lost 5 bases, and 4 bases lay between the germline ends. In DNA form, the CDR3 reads TGTGCCAGCAGCGGGCACAATGAGCAGTTCTTC. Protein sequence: CASSGHNEQFF.

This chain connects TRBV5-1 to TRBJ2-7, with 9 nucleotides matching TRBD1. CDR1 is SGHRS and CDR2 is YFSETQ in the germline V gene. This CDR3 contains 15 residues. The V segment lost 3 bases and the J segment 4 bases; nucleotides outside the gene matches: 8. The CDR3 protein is CASSSGQGMKYEQYF. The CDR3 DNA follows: TGCGCCAGCAGCTCCGGACAGGGGATGAAGTACGAGCAGTACTTC.

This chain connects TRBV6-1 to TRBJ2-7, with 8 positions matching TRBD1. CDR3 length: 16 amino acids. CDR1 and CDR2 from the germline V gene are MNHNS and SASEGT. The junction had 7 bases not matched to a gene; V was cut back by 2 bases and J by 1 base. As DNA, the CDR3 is TGTGCCAGCAGTGAAATAGGCAGGGGGCGATCCTACGAGCAGTACTTC. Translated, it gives CASSEIGRGRSYEQYF.

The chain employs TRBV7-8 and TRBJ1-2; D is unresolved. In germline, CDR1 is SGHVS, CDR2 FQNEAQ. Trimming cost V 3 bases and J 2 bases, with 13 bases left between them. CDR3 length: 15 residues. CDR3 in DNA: TGTGCCAGCAGCTTTTCCGACACCTCAAACTATGGCTACACCTTC. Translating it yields CASSFSDTSNYGYTF.

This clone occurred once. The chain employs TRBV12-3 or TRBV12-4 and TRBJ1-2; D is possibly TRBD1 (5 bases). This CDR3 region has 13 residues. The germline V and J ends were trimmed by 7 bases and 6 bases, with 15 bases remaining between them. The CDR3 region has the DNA TGTGCCAGCACAAACCCCAAAGGGGATGGCTACACCTTC. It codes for CASTNPKGDGYTF.

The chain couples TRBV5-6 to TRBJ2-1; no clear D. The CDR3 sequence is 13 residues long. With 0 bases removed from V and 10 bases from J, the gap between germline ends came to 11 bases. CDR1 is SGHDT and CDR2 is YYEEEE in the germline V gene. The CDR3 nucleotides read TGTGCCAGCAGCTTGGCTTCTGGGCAGGAGCAGTTCTTC. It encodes CASSLASGQEQFF.

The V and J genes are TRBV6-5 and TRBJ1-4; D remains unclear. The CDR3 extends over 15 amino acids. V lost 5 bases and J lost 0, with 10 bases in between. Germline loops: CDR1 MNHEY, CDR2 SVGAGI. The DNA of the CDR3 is TGTGCCAGCAGTAGAACACGGGCAACTAATGAAAAACTGTTTTTT. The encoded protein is CASSRTRATNEKLFF.

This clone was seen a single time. The CDR3 sequence: CASSSRLAGGINEQFF. DNA for the CDR3: TGTGCCAGCAGCTCCCGACTAGCGGGGGGCATAAATGAGCAGTTCTTC. The rearrangement uses TRBV11-2 and TRBJ2-1, with 13 bases matching TRBD2. The CDR3 sequence is 16 residues long. V shed 4 bases and J 7 bases; nucleotides not matched to a gene: 7. Germline V CDR1 and CDR2: SGHAT, FQNNGV.

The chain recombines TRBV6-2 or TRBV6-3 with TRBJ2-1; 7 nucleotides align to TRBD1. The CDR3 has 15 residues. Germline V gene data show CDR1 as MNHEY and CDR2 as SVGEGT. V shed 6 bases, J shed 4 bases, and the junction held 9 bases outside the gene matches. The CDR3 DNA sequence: TGTGCCAGCAGCTCTAATCGGGACAGTTACAATGAGCAGTTCTTC. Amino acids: CASSSNRDSYNEQFF.

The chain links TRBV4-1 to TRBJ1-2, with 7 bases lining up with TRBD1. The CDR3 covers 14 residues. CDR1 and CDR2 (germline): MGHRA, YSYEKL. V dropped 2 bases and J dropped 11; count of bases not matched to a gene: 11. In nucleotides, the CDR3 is TGCGCCAGCAGCCAAACAGGACGGCAGGGGGGATACACCTTC. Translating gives CASSQTGRQGGYTF.

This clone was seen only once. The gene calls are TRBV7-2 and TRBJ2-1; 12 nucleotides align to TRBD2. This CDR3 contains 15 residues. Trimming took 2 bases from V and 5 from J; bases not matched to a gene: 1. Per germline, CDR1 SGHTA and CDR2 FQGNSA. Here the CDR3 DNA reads TGTGCCAGCAGCTTAACTAGCGGGGGGCACAATGAGCAGTTCTTC. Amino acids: CASSLTSGGHNEQFF.

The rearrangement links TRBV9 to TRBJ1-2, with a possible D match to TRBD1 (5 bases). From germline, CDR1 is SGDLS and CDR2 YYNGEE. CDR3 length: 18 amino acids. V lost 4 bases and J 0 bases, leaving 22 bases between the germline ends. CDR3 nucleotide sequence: TGTGCCAGCAGCACAGGCGGCGGTGAACTATACACTAACTATGGCTACACCTTC. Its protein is CASSTGGGELYTNYGYTF.

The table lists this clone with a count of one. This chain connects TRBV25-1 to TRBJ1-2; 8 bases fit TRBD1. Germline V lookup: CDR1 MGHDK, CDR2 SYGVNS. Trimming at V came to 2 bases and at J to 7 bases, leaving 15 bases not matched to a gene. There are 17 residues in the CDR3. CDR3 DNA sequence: TGTGCCAGCAGTGAACTGGACAGGGAATGGGGCGTGGGTGGCTACACCTTC. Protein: CASSELDREWGVGGYTF.

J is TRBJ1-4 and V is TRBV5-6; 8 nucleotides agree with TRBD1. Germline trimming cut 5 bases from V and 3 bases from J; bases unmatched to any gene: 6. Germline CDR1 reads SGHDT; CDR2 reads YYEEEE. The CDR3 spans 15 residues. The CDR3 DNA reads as TGTGCCAGCAGTCTTAAGGGACAGGCTAATGAAAAACTGTTTTTT. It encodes CASSLKGQANEKLFF.

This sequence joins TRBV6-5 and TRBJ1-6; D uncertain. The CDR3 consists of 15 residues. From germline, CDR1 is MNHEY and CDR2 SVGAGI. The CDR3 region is CGVGRQSSYNSPLHF. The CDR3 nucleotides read TGTGGTGTCGGGAGACAAAGCTCCTATAATTCACCCCTCCACTTT.

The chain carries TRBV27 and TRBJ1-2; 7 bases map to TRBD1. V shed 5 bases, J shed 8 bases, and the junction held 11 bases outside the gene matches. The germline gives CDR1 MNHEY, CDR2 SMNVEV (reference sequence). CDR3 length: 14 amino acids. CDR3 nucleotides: TGTGCCAGCAGTGAACCGGGACAGATGGGCGGCTACACCTTC. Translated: CASSEPGQMGGYTF.

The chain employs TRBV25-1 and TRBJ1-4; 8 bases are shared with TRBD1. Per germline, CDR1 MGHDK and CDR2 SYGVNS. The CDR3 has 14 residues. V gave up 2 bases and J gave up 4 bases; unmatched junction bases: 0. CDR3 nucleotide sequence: TGTGCCAGCAGTGAAGACAGGGGTAATGAAAAACTGTTTTTT. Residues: CASSEDRGNEKLFF.

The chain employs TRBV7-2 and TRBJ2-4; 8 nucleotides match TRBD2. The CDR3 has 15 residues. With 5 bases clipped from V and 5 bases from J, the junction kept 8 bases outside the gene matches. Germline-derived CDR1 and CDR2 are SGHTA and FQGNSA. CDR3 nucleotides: TGTGCCAGCAGCCGTACCGGGACTAGTGAAAACATTCAGTACTTC. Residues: CASSRTGTSENIQYF.

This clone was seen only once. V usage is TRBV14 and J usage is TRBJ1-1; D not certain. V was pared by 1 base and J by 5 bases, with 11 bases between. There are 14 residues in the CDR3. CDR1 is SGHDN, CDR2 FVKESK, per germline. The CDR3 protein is CASSQVMGRTEAFF. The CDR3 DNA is TGTGCCAGCAGCCAAGTGATGGGCCGTACTGAAGCTTTCTTT.

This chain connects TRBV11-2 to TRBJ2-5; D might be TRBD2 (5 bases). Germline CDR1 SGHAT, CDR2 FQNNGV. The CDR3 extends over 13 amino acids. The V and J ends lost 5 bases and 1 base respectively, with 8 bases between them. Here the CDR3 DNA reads TGTGCCAGCAGCCGGGGTTTCCAAGAGACCCAGTACTTC. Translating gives CASSRGFQETQYF.

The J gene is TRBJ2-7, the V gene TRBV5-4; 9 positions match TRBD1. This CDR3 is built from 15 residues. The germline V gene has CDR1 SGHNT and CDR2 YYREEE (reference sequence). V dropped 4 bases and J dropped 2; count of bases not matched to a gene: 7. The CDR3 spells CASSTSGTGTYEQYF. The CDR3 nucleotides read TGTGCCAGCAGCACGTCCGGGACAGGGACCTACGAGCAGTACTTC.

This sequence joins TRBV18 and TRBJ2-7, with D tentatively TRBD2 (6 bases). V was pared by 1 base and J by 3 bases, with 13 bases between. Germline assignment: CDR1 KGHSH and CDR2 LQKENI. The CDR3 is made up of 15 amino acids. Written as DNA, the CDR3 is TGTGCCAGCTCACCACGGGCGGGGTCGGGCTACGAGCAGTACTTC. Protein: CASSPRAGSGYEQYF.

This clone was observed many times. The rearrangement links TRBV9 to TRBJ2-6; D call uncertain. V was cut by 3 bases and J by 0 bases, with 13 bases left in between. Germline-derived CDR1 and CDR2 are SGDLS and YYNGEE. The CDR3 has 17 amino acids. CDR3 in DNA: TGTGCCAGCAGCGGAGACGGGTTTAGCTCTGGGGCCAACGTCCTGACTTTC. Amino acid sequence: CASSGDGFSSGANVLTF.

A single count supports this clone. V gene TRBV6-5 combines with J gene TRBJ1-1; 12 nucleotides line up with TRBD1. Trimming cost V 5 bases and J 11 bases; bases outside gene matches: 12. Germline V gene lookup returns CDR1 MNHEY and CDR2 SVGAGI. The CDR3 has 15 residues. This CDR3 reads CASSLGGTGGAKAFF. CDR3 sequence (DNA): TGTGCCAGCAGTCTAGGGGGGACAGGGGGCGCGAAGGCTTTCTTT.

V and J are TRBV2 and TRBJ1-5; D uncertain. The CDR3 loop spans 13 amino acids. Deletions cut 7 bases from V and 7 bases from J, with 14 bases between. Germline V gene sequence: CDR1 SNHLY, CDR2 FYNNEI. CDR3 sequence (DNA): TGTGCCAGCAATCCTACTAGAGACCAGCCCCAGCATTTT. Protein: CASNPTRDQPQHF.